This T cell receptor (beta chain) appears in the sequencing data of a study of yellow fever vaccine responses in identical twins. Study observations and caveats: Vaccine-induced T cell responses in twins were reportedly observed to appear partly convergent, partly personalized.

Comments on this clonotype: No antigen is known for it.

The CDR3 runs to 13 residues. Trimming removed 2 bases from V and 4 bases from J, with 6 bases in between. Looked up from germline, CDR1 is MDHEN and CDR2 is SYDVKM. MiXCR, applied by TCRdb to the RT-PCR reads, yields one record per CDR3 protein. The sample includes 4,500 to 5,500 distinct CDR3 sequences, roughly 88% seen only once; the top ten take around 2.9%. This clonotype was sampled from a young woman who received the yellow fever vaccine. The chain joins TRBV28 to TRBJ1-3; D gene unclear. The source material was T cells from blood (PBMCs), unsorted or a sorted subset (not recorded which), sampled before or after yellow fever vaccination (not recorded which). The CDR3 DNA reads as TGTGCCAGCAGTTTAAGGCAAGGAAACACCATATATTTT. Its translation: CASSLRQGNTIYF.